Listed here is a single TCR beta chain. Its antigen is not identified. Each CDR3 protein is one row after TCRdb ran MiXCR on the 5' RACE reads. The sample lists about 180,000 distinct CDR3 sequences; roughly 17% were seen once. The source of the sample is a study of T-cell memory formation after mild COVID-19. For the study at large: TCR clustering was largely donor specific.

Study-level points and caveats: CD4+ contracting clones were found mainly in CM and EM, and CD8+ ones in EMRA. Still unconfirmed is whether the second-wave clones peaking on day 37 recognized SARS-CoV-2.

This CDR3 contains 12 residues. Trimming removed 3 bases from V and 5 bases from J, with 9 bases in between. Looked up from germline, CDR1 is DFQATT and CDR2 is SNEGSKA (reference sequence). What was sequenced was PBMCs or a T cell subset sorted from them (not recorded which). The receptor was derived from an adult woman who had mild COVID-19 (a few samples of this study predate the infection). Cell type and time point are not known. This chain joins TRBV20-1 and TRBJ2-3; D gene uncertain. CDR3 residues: CSASWRIDTQYF. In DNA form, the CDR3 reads TGCAGTGCTAGTTGGCGAATAGATACGCAGTATTTT.